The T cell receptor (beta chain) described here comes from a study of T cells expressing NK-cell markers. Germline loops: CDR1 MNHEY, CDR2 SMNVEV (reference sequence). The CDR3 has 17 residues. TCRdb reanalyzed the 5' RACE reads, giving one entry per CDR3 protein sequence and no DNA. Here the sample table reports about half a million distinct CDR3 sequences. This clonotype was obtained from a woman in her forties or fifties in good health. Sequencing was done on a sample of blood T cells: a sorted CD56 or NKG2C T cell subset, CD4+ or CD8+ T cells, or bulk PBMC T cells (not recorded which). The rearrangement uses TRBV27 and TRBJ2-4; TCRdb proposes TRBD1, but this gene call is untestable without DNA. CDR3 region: CASSRATGKGSKNIQYF.